The 6 T cell receptor beta chains below come from one sample, sequenced in a study of T cells in narcolepsy. TCRdb's copy holds only in-frame clones and misses some; the assay was immunoSEQ multiplex PCR. The table records about 27,000 clones, 75% to 80% of them present only once. Sample: CD45RA- memory CD4+ T cells from PBMCs. The receptors stem from a human donor with narcolepsy.

The CDR3 bases are TGTGCCACCAGCAGAGAAATTGGGACCGAAGAGCAGTACTTC. It yields the protein CATSREIGTEEQYF. The gene calls are TRBV15 and TRBJ2-7, with D perhaps TRBD1 or TRBD2 (5 bases each). CDR3 size: 14 residues. CDR1 LNHNV and CDR2 YYDKDF come from the germline V gene (reference sequence). V was pared by 0 bases and J by 7 bases, with 13 bases between.

This chain links TRBV7-8 with TRBJ1-6; possible D gene TRBD1, 5 bases. V lost 3 bases and J lost 2, with 14 bases in between. The CDR3 totals 17 residues. Germline-derived CDR1 and CDR2 are SGHVS and FQNEAQ. For the CDR3, the DNA is TGTGCCAGCAGCTTCGACCCGACAGATACCTATAATTCACCCCTCCACTTT. As protein: CASSFDPTDTYNSPLHF.

The rearrangement uses TRBV10-3 and TRBJ1-5; unclear D gene. CDR1 ENHRY and CDR2 SYGVKD come from the germline V gene. This CDR3 is 17 amino acids long. V lost 0 bases to trimming and J lost 1 base, with 13 bases between them. The chain's CDR3 is CAISESGESMSNQPQHF. CDR3 nucleotides: TGTGCCATCAGTGAGTCCGGTGAATCCATGAGCAATCAGCCCCAGCATTTT.

J is TRBJ1-5 and V is TRBV1. TRBV1 is recorded as a pseudogene. The CDR3 loop spans 17 amino acids. CDR3: CTSSQGLYGEGAQPQHF. The CDR3 DNA reads as TGCACCAGCAGCCAAGGTCTCTACGGGGAGGGGGCTCAGCCCCAGCATTTT.

This clone has more than one count but fewer than ten. The chain uses TRBV27 and TRBJ2-3, with D possibly matching TRBD1 (5 bases). Trimming stripped 5 bases from V and 0 bases from J, with 12 bases between. This CDR3 has 15 amino acids. Germline CDR1 reads MNHEY; CDR2 reads SMNVEV (reference sequence). The DNA for the CDR3 is TGTGCCAGCAGTGCAGGGTTTACTAGCACAGATACGCAGTATTTT. The encoded protein is CASSAGFTSTDTQYF.

J is TRBJ2-2 and V is TRBV11-1; D is ambiguous. Germline lookup yields CDR1 SGHAT and CDR2 FQDESV (reference sequence). V shed 0 bases and J shed 2 bases, with 7 bases lying between them. CDR3 length equals 15 residues. The DNA of the CDR3 is TGTGCCAGCAGCTTAGCTCTACAAAACACCGGGGAGCTGTTTTTT. It translates to CASSLALQNTGELFF.